The sequence of this T cell receptor (beta chain) was determined in a study of blood T cell repertoires in COVID-19. Looking at the study overall: Material from acute and convalescent COVID-19 was sourced from the United States, Italy and Spain. Sources were T cells, B-cell-depleted T cells, or PBMCs; the material itself was cDNA or gDNA.

Under the authors' procedure: Reference gene primers were amplified, and this amplification served to estimate nucleated cell counts. Clones were sequenced by immunoSEQ multiplex PCR, and TCRdb holds only the in-frame ones, with some missing. The V and J calls and clone size are taken from that table; D and trimming were inferred from the DNA. The sample gives 40,000 or so clones, roughly 80% of which show up once; under 30% is in the top ten. This TCR was recovered from a human donor with acute or convalescent COVID-19. The donor label of this sample is uncertain. Sequences were obtained from peripheral blood.

This CDR3 reads CASSVGTLNTEAFF. The CDR3 DNA reads TGTGCCAGCAGCGTCGGGACATTGAACACTGAAGCTTTCTTT. The V call is TRBV9, the J call TRBJ1-1, with TRBD1 as a possible D gene (6 bases). CDR1 is SGDLS, CDR2 YYNGEE, per germline. The CDR3 runs to 14 residues. V was cut by 2 bases and J by 0 bases, with 8 bases left in between. The variable domain in full, completed from reference TRBV9 and TRBJ1-1, reads DSGVTQTPKHLITATGQRVTLRCSPRSGDLSVYWYQQSLDQGLQFLIQYYNGEERAKGNILERFSAQQFPDLHSELNLSSLELGDSALYFCASSVGTLNTEAFFGQGTRLTVV.